These 9 T cell receptor beta chains originate from one sample sequenced in a study of chemoradiotherapy in HPV16-positive cancers. Clones were sequenced by immunoSEQ multiplex PCR, and TCRdb holds only the in-frame ones, with some missing. The sample shows about 67,000 clones, roughly 90% of them seen only once. The source material was blood, sampled from a patient who underwent chemoradiotherapy. These TCRs come from a human donor with HPV-associated anogenital cancer.

V gene TRBV4-1 combines with J gene TRBJ1-5; the match to TRBD1 covers 7 bases. With V trimmed by 0 bases and J by 7 bases, 18 bases remained unmatched. Germline CDR1 is MGHRA and CDR2 is YSYEKL. The CDR3 totals 19 residues. The CDR3 loop is CASSQDYSETGILWQPQHF. The CDR3, as DNA: TGCGCCAGCAGCCAAGATTATTCCGAGACAGGGATACTATGGCAGCCCCAGCATTTT.

The rearrangement links TRBV4-1 to TRBJ1-5; 8 bases are a match to TRBD1. Germline assignment: CDR1 MGHRA and CDR2 YSYEKL. The CDR3 loop spans 17 amino acids. J gave up 9 bases and V 2 bases, and 15 bases lay outside the gene matches. The CDR3 here is CASSQHVTGALGTPQHF. As DNA, the CDR3 is TGCGCCAGCAGCCAACATGTGACAGGGGCTTTGGGGACGCCCCAGCATTTT.

In its sample, this clone was seen a few times. The CDR3 region has the DNA TGTGCCAGCAACACCCGGGACATCAACTCCTACGAGCAGTACTTC. Amino acid sequence: CASNTRDINSYEQYF. This chain links TRBV7-9 with TRBJ2-7, with a possible D match to TRBD1 (6 bases). CDR3 length: 15 residues. Germline loops: CDR1 SEHNR, CDR2 FQNEAQ (reference sequence). The ends were cut back, 7 bases at V and 0 bases at J, with 16 bases in the middle. Complete variable domain (other parts from reference TRBV7-9 and TRBJ2-7): DTGVSQNPRHKITKRGQNVTFRCDPISEHNRLYWYRQTLGQGPEFLTYFQNEAQLEKSRLLSDRFSAERPKGSFSTLEIQRTEQGDSAMYLCASNTRDINSYEQYFGPGTRLTVT.

The chain joins TRBV5-4 to TRBJ2-1; 7 bases are a match to TRBD2. CDR1 SGHNT and CDR2 YYREEE come from the germline V gene (reference sequence). V shed 4 bases, J shed 0 bases, and the junction held 4 bases outside the gene matches. CDR3 size: 15 residues. The CDR3 DNA reads as TGTGCCAGCAGCCGGGACTACCTCTCCTACAATGAGCAGTTCTTC. Its protein is CASSRDYLSYNEQFF.

V gene TRBV6-5 combines with J gene TRBJ2-7; 8 bases are a match to TRBD1. CDR3 length equals 16 residues. V shed 4 bases and J 2 bases; nucleotides not matched to a gene: 10. In germline, CDR1 is MNHEY, CDR2 SVGAGI. DNA for the CDR3: TGTGCCAGCAGTTCCCCCGGGACAGGCCAACCCTACGAGCAGTACTTC. Its protein product is CASSSPGTGQPYEQYF.

The chain has TRBV6-1 and TRBJ1-1; D remains unclear. With 3 bases removed from V and 5 bases from J, the gap between germline ends came to 13 bases. The CDR3 loop spans 14 amino acids. CDR1 is MNHNS, CDR2 SASEGT, per germline. CDR3 loop: CASSEGSLRTEAFF. For the CDR3, the DNA is TGTGCCAGCAGTGAGGGCAGCCTAAGGACTGAAGCTTTCTTT.

The chain employs TRBV19 and TRBJ2-2, with 10 bases identical to TRBD2. V shed 6 bases and J 8 bases; nucleotides not matched to a gene: 9. CDR3 size: 15 residues. Germline values: CDR1 LNHDA, CDR2 SQIVND (reference sequence). The CDR3 sequence is CASRSGLAASGELFF. The CDR3 coding sequence is TGTGCCAGTAGAAGCGGACTAGCGGCATCAGGGGAGCTGTTTTTT.

This rearrangement joins TRBV19 to TRBJ2-7; TRBD1 aligns across 7 bases. V lost 5 bases to trimming and J lost 11 bases; unmatched junction nucleotides: 15. CDR3 size: 14 residues. Germline assignment: CDR1 LNHDA and CDR2 SQIVND (reference sequence). CDR3 residues: CASSDLDFGTAKYF. The CDR3 region has the DNA TGTGCCAGTAGTGACTTAGACTTCGGGACAGCAAAGTACTTC.

The rearrangement uses TRBV19 and TRBJ2-1, with 8 bases that match TRBD2. The CDR3 is made up of 17 amino acids. Germline V gives CDR1 LNHDA, CDR2 SQIVND (reference sequence). V lost 1 base, J lost 3 bases, and 8 bases stayed unmatched. This CDR3 reads CASSIAGGASVYNEQFF. The CDR3 DNA follows: TGTGCCAGTAGTATAGCGGGGGGGGCGTCAGTCTACAATGAGCAGTTCTTC.